These T cell receptor beta chains were read from a single sample in a study of cytomegalovirus exposure and HLA in healthy donors. This table comes from immunoSEQ multiplex PCR, and its TCRdb copy is limited to in-frame clones, with some not included. The sample lists some 120,000 clones, 60% to 85% occurring once. Sequenced: PBMCs. All receptors come from a man aged 25 to 40 in good health and CMV-seronegative. CDR3s include the opening cysteine and the closing phenylalanine or tryptophan. A D gene is named only where the DNA matches it firmly. Not every row has a clone size; where given, it reads once, few, many or a size class.

CDR3aa: CASSLSGTSYNEQFF
CDR3nt: TGCGCCAGCAGCCTTTCTGGGACTAGCTACAATGAGCAGTTCTTC
j_gene: TRBJ2-1
abundance: once
d_gene: TRBD2
v_gene: TRBV5-1

CDR3aa: CASSWNLGGRSSYEQYF
CDR3nt: TGTGCCAGCAGTTGGAATCTCGGCGGGAGGAGCTCCTACGAGCAGTACTTC
j_gene: TRBJ2-7
abundance: once
d_gene: TRBD2
v_gene: TRBV28

CDR3aa: CASSQDPQGAYTQYF
CDR3nt: TGTGCCAGCAGCCAAGACCCCCAGGGGGCCTATACGCAGTATTTT
j_gene: TRBJ2-3
abundance: .
d_gene: TRBD1
v_gene: TRBV14

CDR3aa: CASSLRGGYTF
CDR3nt: TGTGCCAGCAGTTTAAGAGGTGGCTACACCTTC
j_gene: TRBJ1-2
abundance: .
d_gene: .
v_gene: TRBV28

CDR3aa: CATTGDDYGYTF
CDR3nt: TGTGCCACGACAGGGGACGACTATGGCTACACCTTC
j_gene: TRBJ1-2
abundance: once
d_gene: TRBD1
v_gene: TRBV19

CDR3aa: CASSPTGTPTYEQYF
CDR3nt: TGTGCCAGCAGCCCGACCGGGACACCCACCTACGAGCAGTACTTC
j_gene: TRBJ2-7
abundance: .
d_gene: .
v_gene: TRBV5-4

CDR3aa: CASSVDIYNEQFF
CDR3nt: TGCGCCAGCAGCGTCGACATCTACAATGAGCAGTTCTTC
j_gene: TRBJ2-1
abundance: .
d_gene: .
v_gene: TRBV5-1

CDR3aa: CASSQRPGQNQPQHF
CDR3nt: TGCGCCAGCAGCCAACGTCCGGGACAGAATCAGCCCCAGCATTTT
j_gene: TRBJ1-5
abundance: .
d_gene: TRBD1
v_gene: TRBV4-3

CDR3aa: CASSWRPGDRLSEQYF
CDR3nt: TGTGCCAGCAGCTGGAGGCCGGGGGACAGACTTTCCGAGCAGTACTTC
j_gene: TRBJ2-7
abundance: .
d_gene: .
v_gene: TRBV5-5

CDR3aa: CASSTPWTGHTGELFF
CDR3nt: TGTGCCAGTAGTACCCCATGGACAGGGCACACCGGGGAGCTGTTTTTT
j_gene: TRBJ2-2
abundance: .
d_gene: TRBD1
v_gene: TRBV19

CDR3aa: CASSEYSRGGNEQFF
CDR3nt: TGTGCCAGCAGTGAATATTCGCGGGGGGGGAATGAGCAGTTCTTC
j_gene: TRBJ2-1
abundance: few
d_gene: TRBD2
v_gene: TRBV25-1

CDR3aa: CSFQDRRATGELFF
CDR3nt: TGCAGCTTCCAAGACAGGCGAGCGACCGGGGAGCTGTTTTTT
j_gene: TRBJ2-2
abundance: .
d_gene: .
v_gene: TRBV29-1

CDR3aa: CASSYRAGGNSPLHF
CDR3nt: TGTGCCAGCAGTTACCGGGCGGGAGGGAATTCACCCCTCCACTTT
j_gene: TRBJ1-6
abundance: .
d_gene: .
v_gene: TRBV6-5

CDR3aa: CASSDRGAPPGGGYTF
CDR3nt: TGTGCCAGCAGTGACCGGGGGGCGCCGCCAGGAGGTGGCTACACCTTC
j_gene: TRBJ1-2
abundance: .
d_gene: .
v_gene: TRBV6-4

CDR3aa: CASSQDWGGTIYNEQFF
CDR3nt: TGTGCCAGCAGCCAAGACTGGGGGGGGACCATCTACAATGAGCAGTTCTTC
j_gene: TRBJ2-1
abundance: .
d_gene: TRBD2
v_gene: TRBV14